Shown below are 3 T cell receptor beta chains from a single sample sequenced in a study of T cell changes during pregnancy in multiple sclerosis. This table comes from immunoSEQ multiplex PCR, and its TCRdb copy is limited to in-frame clones, with some not included. Of fewer than 90,000 clones detected, 90% to 95% appear once; the ten largest clones hold roughly 1%. The material sequenced was peripheral blood, taken in the first trimester of pregnancy. These receptors all come from a female donor with multiple sclerosis, enrolled in a pregnancy study.

The chain carries TRBV30 and TRBJ1-4, with a weak D call TRBD1 (6 bases). Germline CDR1 reads GTSNPN; CDR2 reads SVGIG (reference sequence). CDR3 length equals 14 residues. The V and J ends lost 0 bases and 8 bases respectively, with 13 bases between them. CDR3 nucleotides: TGTGCCTGGAGTGTATTCAGGGGTTTCGAAAAACTGTTTTTT. Amino acid sequence: CAWSVFRGFEKLFF.

The CDR3: CASSFGDRRISTDTQYF. The CDR3 DNA follows: TGTGCCAGCAGCTTCGGCGACAGGAGAATCAGCACAGATACGCAGTATTTT. The V and J genes are TRBV5-4 and TRBJ2-3; D possibly corresponds to TRBD1 (6 bases). Germline V gene data show CDR1 as SGHNT and CDR2 as YYREEE (reference sequence). V shed 2 bases and J shed 0 bases, with 16 bases lying between them. The CDR3 extends over 17 amino acids.

This clone has only one observation. The V and J genes are TRBV14 and TRBJ1-2; 7 positions match TRBD1. V was clipped by 8 bases and J by 7 bases; unmatched bases: 7. Germline V gene data show CDR1 as SGHDN and CDR2 as FVKESK. The CDR3 extends over 12 amino acids. CDR3 nucleotides: TGTGCCAGCCGAACAGGGGTAGGTGGCTACACCTTC. Protein sequence: CASRTGVGGYTF.